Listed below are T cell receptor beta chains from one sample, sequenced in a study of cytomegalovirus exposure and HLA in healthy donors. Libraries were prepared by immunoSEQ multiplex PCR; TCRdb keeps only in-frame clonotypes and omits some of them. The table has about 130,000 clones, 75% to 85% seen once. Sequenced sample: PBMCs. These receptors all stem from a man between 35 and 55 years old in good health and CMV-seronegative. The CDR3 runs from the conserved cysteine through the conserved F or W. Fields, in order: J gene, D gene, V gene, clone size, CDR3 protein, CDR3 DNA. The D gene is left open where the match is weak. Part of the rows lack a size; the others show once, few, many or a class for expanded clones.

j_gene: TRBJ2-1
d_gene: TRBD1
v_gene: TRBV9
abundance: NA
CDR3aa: CASSVWDRPYNEQFF
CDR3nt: TGTGCCAGCAGCGTTTGGGACAGACCCTACAATGAGCAGTTCTTC

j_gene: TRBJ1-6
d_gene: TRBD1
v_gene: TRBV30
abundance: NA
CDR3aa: CAWSRTGSPLHF
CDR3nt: TGTGCCTGGAGTAGGACAGGATCACCCCTCCACTTT

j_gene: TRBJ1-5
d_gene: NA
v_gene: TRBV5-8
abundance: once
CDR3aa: CASSFTRDQPQHF
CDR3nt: TGTGCCAGCAGCTTCACCAGGGATCAGCCCCAGCATTTT

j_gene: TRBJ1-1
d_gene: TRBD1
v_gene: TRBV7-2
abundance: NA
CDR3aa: CASSLQDWGRGAFF
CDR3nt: TGTGCCAGCAGCCTCCAGGACTGGGGCAGGGGGGCTTTCTTT

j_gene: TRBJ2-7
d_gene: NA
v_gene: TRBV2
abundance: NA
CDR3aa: CASSDTGVLSYEQYF
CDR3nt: TGTGCCAGCAGTGATACAGGCGTCCTGTCCTACGAGCAGTACTTC

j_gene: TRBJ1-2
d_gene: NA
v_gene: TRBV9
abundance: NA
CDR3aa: CASSAGGGNYGYTF
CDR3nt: TGTGCCAGCAGCGCCGGGGGAGGAAACTATGGCTACACCTTC

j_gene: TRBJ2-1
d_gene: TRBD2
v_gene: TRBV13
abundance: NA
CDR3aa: CASSLRLAGNEQFF
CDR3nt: TGTGCCAGCAGCTTGAGACTAGCGGGGAATGAGCAGTTCTTC

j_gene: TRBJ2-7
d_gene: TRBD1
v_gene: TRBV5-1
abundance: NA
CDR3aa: CASSVGDRTYEQYF
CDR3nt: TGCGCCAGCAGCGTGGGGGACAGAACCTACGAGCAGTACTTC

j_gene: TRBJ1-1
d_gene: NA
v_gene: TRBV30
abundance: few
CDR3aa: CAWSPKGEAEDTEAFF
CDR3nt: TGTGCCTGGAGTCCCAAAGGGGAGGCTGAGGACACTGAAGCTTTCTTT

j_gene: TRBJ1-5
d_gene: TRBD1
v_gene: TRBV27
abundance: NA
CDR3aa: CASSFQGGDQPQHF
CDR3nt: TGTGCCAGCAGTTTCCAGGGGGGTGATCAGCCCCAGCATTTT

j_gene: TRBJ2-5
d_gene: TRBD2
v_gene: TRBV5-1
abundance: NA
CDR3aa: CASSFGLVAGVRETQYF
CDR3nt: TGCGCCAGCAGCTTCGGATTGGTAGCGGGAGTCCGGGAGACCCAGTACTTC

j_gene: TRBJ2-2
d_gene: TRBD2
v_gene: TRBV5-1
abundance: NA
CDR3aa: CASSAGLAGEPGELFF
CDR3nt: TGCGCCAGCAGCGCGGGACTAGCGGGAGAACCCGGGGAGCTGTTTTTT

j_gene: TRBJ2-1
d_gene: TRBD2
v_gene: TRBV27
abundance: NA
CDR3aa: CASSSHGGSGLYNEQFF
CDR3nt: TGTGCCAGCAGTTCACACGGGGGTAGCGGGCTCTACAATGAGCAGTTCTTC

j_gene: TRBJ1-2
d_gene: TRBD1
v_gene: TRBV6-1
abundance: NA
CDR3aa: CASSVQGAYGYTF
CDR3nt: TGTGCCAGCAGTGTACAGGGGGCCTATGGCTACACCTTT

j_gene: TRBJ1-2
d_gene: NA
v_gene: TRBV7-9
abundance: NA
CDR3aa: CASSDPGNYGYTF
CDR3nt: TGTGCCAGCAGCGACCCGGGAAACTATGGCTACACCTTC

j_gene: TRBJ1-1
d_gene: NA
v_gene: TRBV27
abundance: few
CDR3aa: CASSLKGVRSNTEAFF
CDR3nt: TGTGCCAGCAGTTTAAAGGGGGTAAGGTCGAACACTGAAGCTTTCTTT

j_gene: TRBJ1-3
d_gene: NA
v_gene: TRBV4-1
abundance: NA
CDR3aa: CASSLDSFGNTIYF
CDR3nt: TGCGCCAGCAGCCTGGACAGTTTTGGAAACACCATATATTTT

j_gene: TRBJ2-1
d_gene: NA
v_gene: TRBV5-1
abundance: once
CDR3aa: CASSLGSGVTTDEQFF
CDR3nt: TGCGCCAGCAGCTTAGGTTCGGGAGTGACAACGGATGAGCAGTTCTTC

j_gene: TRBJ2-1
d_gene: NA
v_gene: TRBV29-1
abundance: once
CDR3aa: CSTKTGSYNEQFF
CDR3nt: TGCAGCACTAAGACAGGTTCCTACAATGAGCAGTTCTTC

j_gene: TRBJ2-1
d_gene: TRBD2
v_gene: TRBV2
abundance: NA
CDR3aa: CASSEIWRGSYNEQFF
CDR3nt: TGTGCCAGCAGTGAGATCTGGCGGGGGAGCTACAATGAGCAGTTCTTC

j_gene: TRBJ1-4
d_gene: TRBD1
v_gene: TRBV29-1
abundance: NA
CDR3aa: CSVVQGVGEKLFF
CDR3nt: TGCAGCGTTGTACAGGGGGTCGGTGAAAAACTGTTTTTT

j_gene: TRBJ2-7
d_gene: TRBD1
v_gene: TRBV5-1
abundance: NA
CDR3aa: CASTNRGRGQNYEQYF
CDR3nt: TGCGCCAGCACCAACCGGGGCAGGGGACAGAACTACGAGCAGTACTTC

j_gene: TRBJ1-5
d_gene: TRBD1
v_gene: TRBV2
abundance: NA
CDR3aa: CASSEDRGNQPQHF
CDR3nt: TGTGCCAGCAGTGAAGACAGGGGTAATCAGCCCCAGCATTTT

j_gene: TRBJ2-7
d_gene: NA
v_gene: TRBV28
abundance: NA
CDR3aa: CASSLMGSPYEQYF
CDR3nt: TGTGCCAGCAGTTTGATGGGGAGCCCCTACGAGCAGTACTTC

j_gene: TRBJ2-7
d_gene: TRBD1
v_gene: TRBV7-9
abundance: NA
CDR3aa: CASSPGQSLYEQYF
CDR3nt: TGTGCCAGCAGCCCGGGACAGAGCCTTTACGAGCAGTACTTC

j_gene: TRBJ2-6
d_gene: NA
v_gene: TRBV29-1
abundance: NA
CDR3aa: CSVPGVPTSGANVLTF
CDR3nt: TGCAGCGTTCCCGGGGTCCCCACCTCTGGGGCCAACGTCCTGACTTTC

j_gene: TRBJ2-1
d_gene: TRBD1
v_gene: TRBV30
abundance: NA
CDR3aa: CAWRTGDEQFF
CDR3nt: TGTGCCTGGAGGACAGGGGATGAGCAGTTCTTC

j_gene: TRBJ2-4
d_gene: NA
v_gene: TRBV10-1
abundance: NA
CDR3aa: CASIPLAHPPGNIQYF
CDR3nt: TGCGCCAGCATCCCCCTAGCGCACCCTCCGGGGAACATTCAGTACTTC